A selection of T cell receptor beta chains follows, all from one sample in a study of blood T cell repertoires in COVID-19. Using immunoSEQ multiplex PCR, the repertoire was profiled, and TCRdb retains in-frame clones only, with some absent. The repertoire holds around 450,000 clones, with about 90% as singletons. Sequencing was performed on PBMCs or T cells enriched from blood (not recorded which). Receptors originate from a woman aged 18-29 years who had recovered from COVID-19. Both conserved end residues are part of each CDR3. The D gene is left open where the match is weak. Clone size, where shown, is once, few, many, or a class for clones that have expanded.

v_call: TRBV5-1; j_call: TRBJ1-1; d_call: NA; clone_size: NA; cdr3_aa: CASTDIQGNTEAFF; cdr3_nt: TGCGCCAGCACCGATATCCAGGGGAACACTGAAGCTTTCTTT
v_call: TRBV28; j_call: TRBJ1-3; d_call: TRBD1; clone_size: NA; cdr3_aa: CATQRGPGNTIYF; cdr3_nt: TGTGCCACACAGAGGGGGCCTGGAAACACCATATATTTT
v_call: TRBV5-1; j_call: TRBJ1-1; d_call: NA; clone_size: NA; cdr3_aa: CASSLDGGFTEAFF; cdr3_nt: TGCGCCAGCAGCTTGGACGGGGGTTTCACTGAAGCTTTCTTT
v_call: TRBV6-1; j_call: TRBJ1-1; d_call: NA; clone_size: NA; cdr3_aa: CASSEDRAGDTEAFF; cdr3_nt: TGTGCCAGCAGTGAAGACAGGGCGGGGGACACTGAAGCTTTCTTT
v_call: TRBV30; j_call: TRBJ1-5; d_call: NA; clone_size: NA; cdr3_aa: CAWSGYVTGQPQHF; cdr3_nt: TGTGCCTGGAGTGGGTACGTGACGGGACAGCCCCAGCATTTT
v_call: TRBV30; j_call: TRBJ2-5; d_call: NA; clone_size: NA; cdr3_aa: CAWRGSRVETQYF; cdr3_nt: TGTGCCTGGAGGGGGTCGCGGGTAGAGACCCAGTACTTC
v_call: TRBV2; j_call: TRBJ1-5; d_call: TRBD1; clone_size: NA; cdr3_aa: CASSVGTGGPYGGQPQHF; cdr3_nt: TGTGCCAGCAGTGTAGGGACAGGGGGCCCCTACGGGGGTCAGCCCCAGCATTTT
v_call: TRBV28; j_call: TRBJ1-1; d_call: NA; clone_size: NA; cdr3_aa: CASTGGKDTEAFF; cdr3_nt: TGTGCCAGTACTGGGGGGAAGGACACTGAAGCTTTCTTT
v_call: TRBV3-1/TRBV3-2; j_call: TRBJ1-1; d_call: NA; clone_size: once; cdr3_aa: CASSPTVGGETEAFF; cdr3_nt: TGTGCCAGCAGCCCAACGGTGGGGGGAGAGACTGAAGCTTTCTTT
v_call: TRBV7-2; j_call: TRBJ2-2; d_call: NA; clone_size: NA; cdr3_aa: CASRLAGGADGTGELFF; cdr3_nt: TGTGCCAGCAGGCTCGCTGGGGGGGCTGATGGGACCGGGGAGCTGTTTTTT
v_call: TRBV30; j_call: TRBJ2-5; d_call: NA; clone_size: NA; cdr3_aa: CAWSVGWQADQYF; cdr3_nt: TGTGCCTGGAGTGTGGGGTGGCAAGCGGACCAGTACTTC
v_call: TRBV19; j_call: TRBJ1-2; d_call: TRBD1; clone_size: NA; cdr3_aa: CASSPHSGTGERGYTF; cdr3_nt: TGTGCCAGTAGTCCCCACTCCGGGACAGGGGAAAGAGGCTACACCTTC
v_call: TRBV19; j_call: TRBJ1-5; d_call: NA; clone_size: NA; cdr3_aa: CASSMWADGNQLQHF; cdr3_nt: TGTGCCAGTAGTATGTGGGCCGATGGCAATCAGCTCCAGCATTTT
v_call: TRBV4-1; j_call: TRBJ1-2; d_call: NA; clone_size: NA; cdr3_aa: CASSQEVGGYGYTF; cdr3_nt: TGCGCCAGCAGCCAAGAAGTGGGGGGCTATGGCTACACCTTC
v_call: TRBV4-1; j_call: TRBJ2-7; d_call: TRBD2; clone_size: NA; cdr3_aa: CASSQDLAAGIAYEQYF; cdr3_nt: TGCGCCAGCAGCCAAGACTTGGCAGCGGGAATTGCCTACGAGCAGTACTTC
v_call: TRBV19; j_call: TRBJ1-2; d_call: TRBD1; clone_size: few; cdr3_aa: CASSPPQGQGADGYTF; cdr3_nt: TGTGCCAGTAGTCCGCCGCAGGGACAGGGGGCGGATGGCTACACCTTC
v_call: TRBV5-1; j_call: TRBJ2-5; d_call: NA; clone_size: NA; cdr3_aa: CASSLEGRIGETQYF; cdr3_nt: TGCGCCAGCAGCTTGGAGGGGCGAATAGGGGAGACCCAGTACTTC
v_call: TRBV24-1; j_call: TRBJ2-2; d_call: TRBD1; clone_size: few; cdr3_aa: CATSAGGNTGELFF; cdr3_nt: TGTGCCACCAGTGCAGGGGGAAACACCGGGGAGCTGTTTTTT
v_call: TRBV30; j_call: TRBJ1-3; d_call: TRBD1; clone_size: few; cdr3_aa: CAWDRTGWDTIYF; cdr3_nt: TGTGCCTGGGACCGGACAGGCTGGGACACCATATATTTT
v_call: TRBV4-1; j_call: TRBJ1-2; d_call: TRBD1; clone_size: NA; cdr3_aa: CASSQDRDSNYGYTF; cdr3_nt: TGCGCCAGCAGCCAAGACCGGGACAGCAACTATGGCTACACCTTC
v_call: TRBV5-1; j_call: TRBJ1-2; d_call: TRBD1; clone_size: NA; cdr3_aa: CASSSSTGGYGYTF; cdr3_nt: TGCGCCAGCAGCTCCTCGACAGGGGGCTATGGCTACACCTTC
v_call: TRBV7-8; j_call: TRBJ2-7; d_call: NA; clone_size: NA; cdr3_aa: CASSLVRGQRSYEQYF; cdr3_nt: TGTGCCAGCAGCTTAGTCAGGGGCCAGCGATCCTACGAGCAGTACTTC
v_call: TRBV28; j_call: TRBJ2-2; d_call: NA; clone_size: NA; cdr3_aa: CASSLTGELFF; cdr3_nt: TGTGCCAGCAGCCTAACCGGGGAGCTGTTTTTT
v_call: TRBV7-9; j_call: TRBJ1-2; d_call: TRBD1; clone_size: once; cdr3_aa: CASSPGTGGIDYGYTF; cdr3_nt: TGTGCCAGCAGCCCAGGGACAGGGGGGATAGACTATGGCTACACCTTC
v_call: TRBV30; j_call: TRBJ1-6; d_call: TRBD1; clone_size: NA; cdr3_aa: CAWSLPGGQATFSYNSPLHF; cdr3_nt: TGTGCCTGGAGTCTACCCGGCGGACAGGCGACCTTCTCCTATAATTCACCCCTCCACTTT
v_call: TRBV5-1; j_call: TRBJ1-4; d_call: NA; clone_size: NA; cdr3_aa: CASSPQFRGTLGEKLFF; cdr3_nt: TGCGCCAGCAGCCCACAATTCCGCGGCACTTTGGGTGAAAAACTGTTTTTT
v_call: TRBV3-1/TRBV3-2; j_call: TRBJ1-1; d_call: NA; clone_size: NA; cdr3_aa: CASSQETVTAGSEAFF; cdr3_nt: TGTGCCAGCAGCCAAGAAACAGTTACGGCGGGAAGTGAAGCTTTCTTT
v_call: TRBV7-3; j_call: TRBJ2-1; d_call: TRBD2; clone_size: NA; cdr3_aa: CASSPRPTSGANGEQFF; cdr3_nt: TGTGCCAGCAGCCCTAGGCCGACTAGCGGGGCAAATGGTGAGCAGTTCTTC
v_call: TRBV7-8; j_call: TRBJ1-2; d_call: TRBD1; clone_size: NA; cdr3_aa: CASSLRTGRYTF; cdr3_nt: TGTGCCAGCAGCTTGCGGACAGGGAGGTACACCTTC
v_call: TRBV12-3/TRBV12-4; j_call: TRBJ1-5; d_call: TRBD1; clone_size: NA; cdr3_aa: CASRRQGAQPQHF; cdr3_nt: TGTGCCAGCAGACGACAGGGTGCCCAGCCCCAGCATTTT
v_call: TRBV7-8; j_call: TRBJ1-4; d_call: NA; clone_size: NA; cdr3_aa: CASSLVGYGGEKLFF; cdr3_nt: TGTGCCAGCAGCTTAGTCGGATACGGCGGTGAAAAACTGTTTTTT
v_call: TRBV6-1; j_call: TRBJ2-1; d_call: TRBD2; clone_size: NA; cdr3_aa: CASSEVPSGGSYNEQFF; cdr3_nt: TGTGCCAGCAGTGAAGTACCTAGCGGGGGTTCCTACAATGAGCAGTTCTTC
v_call: TRBV27; j_call: TRBJ1-5; d_call: NA; clone_size: few; cdr3_aa: CASSLTGIINQPQHF; cdr3_nt: TGTGCCAGCAGTTTAACAGGAATAATCAATCAGCCCCAGCATTTT
v_call: TRBV6-5; j_call: TRBJ2-7; d_call: NA; clone_size: NA; cdr3_aa: CASRRGLLYEQYF; cdr3_nt: TGTGCCAGCCGGCGGGGATTACTCTACGAGCAGTACTTC
v_call: TRBV6-5; j_call: TRBJ1-2; d_call: TRBD1; clone_size: once; cdr3_aa: CASCTGGYGYTF; cdr3_nt: TGTGCCAGCTGTACAGGGGGGTATGGCTACACCTTC
v_call: TRBV30; j_call: TRBJ1-4; d_call: NA; clone_size: NA; cdr3_aa: CAWSGTNEKLFF; cdr3_nt: TGTGCCTGGTCCGGGACAAATGAAAAACTGTTTTTT
v_call: TRBV7-8; j_call: TRBJ2-5; d_call: TRBD2; clone_size: NA; cdr3_aa: CASMPKRGPIRETQYF; cdr3_nt: TGTGCCAGCATGCCCAAGCGGGGGCCCATTCGTGAGACCCAGTACTTC
v_call: TRBV24-1; j_call: TRBJ1-4; d_call: NA; clone_size: NA; cdr3_aa: CATSIKKLFF; cdr3_nt: TGTGCCACCAGCATCAAAAAACTGTTTTTT
v_call: TRBV24-1; j_call: TRBJ2-3; d_call: NA; clone_size: NA; cdr3_aa: CATSDPATGGSSTDTQYF; cdr3_nt: TGTGCCACCAGTGACCCCGCCACCGGAGGGAGCTCCACAGATACGCAGTATTTT
v_call: TRBV18; j_call: TRBJ2-7; d_call: NA; clone_size: NA; cdr3_aa: CASSPLVSSYEQYF; cdr3_nt: TGTGCCAGCTCACCACTCGTTAGCTCCTACGAGCAGTACTTC
v_call: TRBV16; j_call: TRBJ2-7; d_call: NA; clone_size: NA; cdr3_aa: CASSQRELTSYEQYF; cdr3_nt: TGTGCCAGCAGCCAGAGGGAGCTGACCTCCTACGAGCAGTACTTC